This T cell receptor beta chain was documented in a study of T cells in Graves' hyperthyroidism and ophthalmopathy (dated 2019 in TCRdb). Regarding the study in general: Peripheral blood was collected at initial diagnosis, before any treatment. To identify TCR V-J signatures that set the groups apart, the researchers used a discovery cohort of 90 to 100 patients, made up of 43 with Graves' ophthalmopathy and 55 to 65 with stable Graves' hyperthyroidism. Whether ophthalmopathy could be predicted prospectively was tested in an independent validation cohort made up of under 20 hyperthyroidism patients plus 17 patients who later progressed to ophthalmopathy. The roughly 91 discovery patients were randomly divided into training and test sets at a 7:3 ratio. The study also compared thyroid tissue and blood T-cell repertoires from a handful of Graves' hyperthyroidism patients. Following sampling, methimazole starting at 30 mg daily was given to hyperthyroidism patients, and high-dose intravenous methylprednisolone was given to ophthalmopathy patients. The paper describes TCR Vbeta CDR3 sequencing of 120 to 150 peripheral blood samples, made up of some 40 ophthalmopathy patients, approximately 76 hyperthyroidism patients and roughly 17 progressor patients. On the study overall, not on this receptor specifically: Sample size was not statistically predetermined, and investigators were not blinded to group allocation. In validation, the model predicted progression to ophthalmopathy a median of 6.5 months before onset, with over 55% sensitivity and roughly 72% specificity. In cross-validation, a model built on a 13 V-J signature told ophthalmopathy apart from stable hyperthyroidism with approximately 90% sensitivity and 81% to 82% specificity, and in testing the same model reached 80%/75%. Most expanded thyroid clonotypes (frequency above 0.001) were also detected in blood, a finding suggesting that blood repertoires may reflect thyroid immune responses.

This clonotype was recorded at least ten times. Its antigen target is currently unknown. The sample holds no much larger clone one base away, and base qualities are not on file. TCR beta CDR3 regions were amplified from RNA transcripts. A first-round RT-PCR of the TCR CDR3 used the HTBI primer set with the Qiagen OneStep RT-PCR kit. Libraries were constructed in a second round of multiplex PCR, after which size selection and purification were carried out. Libraries were sequenced paired-end with 100 bp reads on an Illumina HiSeq2000. Regarding the original processing steps: SOAPnuke was used to process the raw data, with reads discarded if the reads contained adapters or uncalled bases, had a mean Phred below 15, or lacked an exact constant-primer or identifier match. High-quality paired reads were merged with COPE v1.2.5, and unique nucleotide sequences were defined as clonotypes. MiTCR v1.1 was used to align the clonotypes against IMGT TRBV, TRBD and TRBJ reference segments. Only V-J combinations with frequency above 0.0001, covering about 99% of repertoires, were analysed. A TCS score was defined as the ratio of F50 (clonal expansion) to E x V (chaos), with BLOSUM62-based TCRdist applied between CDR3 peptides within each V-J. Welch's t-statistics and random forest reduced 500 to 650 V-J features to some 14, which were used in a naive Bayes classifier (R e1071). Clones were called with MiXCR by TCRdb after fastp trimmed the public reads at Q25, and only in-frame beta chains were retained. Duplicate CDR3 protein sequences are folded into a single record with the most common DNA and genes. The authors' filters were not applied to this entry. Counted in this sample were hundreds of thousands of distinct CDR3 sequences; about 19% of them appeared once. The leading ten clones occupy roughly 17% of the sample.

The hyperthyroidism patients were between 18 and 65 years old and newly diagnosed, with a disease duration of less than 2 months. Patients with uncontrolled infections, other autoimmune diseases, pregnancy or lactation were excluded. Diagnoses were established on the basis of clinical symptoms, serum thyroxine and TRAb, thyroid ultrasound, and orbital computed tomography. For progressor patients, blood was drawn at the first diagnosis of hyperthyroidism, before any ophthalmopathy symptoms had appeared. Ficoll-Paque density gradient centrifugation was used to isolate PBMCs from approximately 11 ml of fresh peripheral blood. Patients classed as progressors first received a Graves' hyperthyroidism diagnosis and then went on to develop ophthalmopathy during follow-up. Total RNA was extracted using Trizol reagent, and RNA quality was assessed on an Agilent 2100 Bioanalyzer. From the cysteine through the phenylalanine, the CDR3 covers 18 amino acids. Only the CDR3 portion is preserved as DNA: 54 bases, with reading frame beginning at the first base. Germline trimming amounts to 5 bases on V and 4 bases on J, with 16 as the count of junction bases outside the gene matches. For CDR1 and CDR2, the germline V gene lists MNHEY and SVGAGI.

This receptor chain uses TRBV6-5 and TRBJ2-2, with 7 bases matching TRBD1. This sequence was found in a woman aged 45-65 years with Graves' hyperthyroidism that later progressed to Graves' ophthalmopathy. The specimen sequenced was blood. The DNA sequence follows: TGTGCCAGCAGTACCCGCCAGACAGGGAAGTTGGGCACCGGGGAGCTGTTTTTT. Its protein reads: CASSTRQTGKLGTGELFF.